Shown below are 15 T cell receptor beta chains from a single sample sequenced in a study of cytomegalovirus exposure and HLA in healthy donors. 60 Vbeta and 13 Jbeta primers were used in PCR. Method: immunoSEQ multiplex PCR; TCRdb's copy keeps in-frame clones and lacks some. In all, the sample yields tens of thousands of clones. Material: PBMCs. These receptors were collected from a man between 18 and 29 years old in good health and CMV-seropositive.

This rearrangement joins TRBV27 to TRBJ1-1; possibly TRBD1 for D (6 bases). This CDR3 is 15 amino acids long. Germline CDR1 is MNHEY and CDR2 is SMNVEV (reference sequence). Trimming shortened V by 3 bases and J by 0 bases, and 11 bases separated the two germline ends. The CDR3, as DNA: TGTGCCAGCAGTTTGGACAGACTTATGAACACTGAAGCTTTCTTT. This codes for CASSLDRLMNTEAFF.

The chain has TRBV19 and TRBJ2-2; 8 nucleotides agree with TRBD2. Trimming cost V 7 bases and J 4 bases; bases outside gene matches: 8. Germline V gene sequence: CDR1 LNHDA, CDR2 SQIVND (reference sequence). There are 15 residues in the CDR3. CDR3 coding DNA: TGTGCCAGTAACCCGGGAGGGCCCTCCACCGGGGAGCTGTTTTTT. It translates to CASNPGGPSTGELFF.

Turning to this clone: Other DNA sequences in this specimen translate into the identical CDR3. The rearrangement links TRBV30 to TRBJ1-2, with TRBD1 identical over 8 bases. The length of the CDR3 is 14 residues. CDR1 and CDR2 from the germline V gene are GTSNPN and SVGIG (reference sequence). Trimming at V came to 2 bases and at J to 5 bases, leaving 7 bases not matched to a gene. The CDR3 bases are TGTGCCTGGAGTAGGCAGGGGGCTGGGTATGGCTACACCTTC. This translates into CAWSRQGAGYGYTF.

The rearrangement links TRBV6-6 to TRBJ2-5; 7 nucleotides agree with TRBD1. This CDR3 comprises 13 residues. With V trimmed by 6 bases and J by 2 bases, 3 bases remained unmatched. Germline loops: CDR1 MNHNY, CDR2 SVGAGI (reference sequence). CDR3 coding DNA: TGTGCCAGCAGCGACAGGGAACAAGAGACCCAGTACTTC. It codes for CASSDREQETQYF.

The chain has TRBV5-6 and TRBJ2-5; possibly TRBD1 for D (6 bases). The end of the DNA aligns better with TRBJ2-7, so the J call may be wrong. CDR3 length: 13 amino acids. Per the germline V gene, CDR1 is SGHDT and CDR2 is YYEEEE. This chain's CDR3 is CASRQGIPLEQYF. CDR3 nucleotides: TGTGCCAGCAGACAGGGAATCCCTCTCGAGCAGTACTTC.

The J gene is TRBJ2-7, the V gene TRBV6-5; D remains unclear. The V and J ends lost 3 bases and 0 bases respectively, with 12 bases between them. Germline V gives CDR1 MNHEY, CDR2 SVGAGI. The CDR3 extends over 15 amino acids. CDR3 in amino acids: CASSYSVTGSYEQYF. The CDR3 bases are TGTGCCAGCAGTTATAGTGTTACGGGCTCCTACGAGCAGTACTTC.

V and J are TRBV5-6 and TRBJ2-5; D possibly corresponds to TRBD1 (5 bases). CDR1 SGHDT and CDR2 YYEEEE come from the germline V gene. The CDR3 loop spans 14 amino acids. V dropped 0 bases and J dropped 3 bases, with 9 bases sitting between them. This CDR3 reads CASSLGQYKETQYF. CDR3 nucleotide sequence: TGTGCCAGCAGCTTGGGACAGTACAAAGAGACCCAGTACTTC.

The chain employs TRBV2 and TRBJ1-5; the D gene is possibly TRBD1 (5 bases). The V end lost 1 base, the J end lost 5 bases, and 9 bases lay between the germline ends. Germline values: CDR1 SNHLY, CDR2 FYNNEI. The CDR3 spans 14 residues. CDR3 amino acids: CASSEDRPHQPQHF. DNA for the CDR3: TGTGCCAGCAGTGAAGACAGGCCGCATCAGCCCCAGCATTTT.

This sequence joins TRBV5-1 and TRBJ2-5; TRBD2 might be the D (6 bases). Germline V gives CDR1 SGHRS, CDR2 YFSETQ. The V end lost 2 bases, the J end lost 4 bases, and 12 bases lay between the germline ends. The CDR3 has 14 residues. The DNA of the CDR3 is TGCGCCAGCAGCTTAGGAGGGCCGGGAGAGACCCAGTACTTC. Amino acid sequence: CASSLGGPGETQYF.

This rearrangement joins TRBV5-5 to TRBJ2-7; weak D call: TRBD2 (6 bases). Germline V gene data show CDR1 as SGHKS and CDR2 as YYEKEE (reference sequence). Between the trimmed V and J ends, which lost 4 bases and 0 bases, there was a span of 17 bases. The CDR3 contains 16 residues. CDR3 sequence: CASSNPRDSRSYEQYF. The DNA for the CDR3 is TGTGCCAGCAGCAATCCCCGGGACTCCCGCTCCTACGAGCAGTACTTC.

The gene calls are TRBV4-1 and TRBJ1-2; D not resolved. CDR1 is MGHRA, CDR2 YSYEKL, per germline. This CDR3 region has 17 residues. The V and J ends lost 0 bases and 0 bases respectively, with 14 bases between them. In DNA, the CDR3 is TGCGCCAGCAGCCAAGATGTGCAGCTACTAGCTAACTATGGCTACACCTTC. It yields the protein CASSQDVQLLANYGYTF.

The chain carries TRBV10-2 and TRBJ1-1; 9 bases line up with TRBD1. From germline, CDR1 is WSHSY and CDR2 SAAADI. The length of the CDR3 is 16 residues. Trimming at V came to 3 bases and at J to 1 base, leaving 6 bases not matched to a gene. The CDR3 nucleotides read TGCGCCAGCAGTGAAGCAAGGGACAGGGAGAACACTGAAGCTTTCTTT. Encoded protein: CASSEARDRENTEAFF.

V usage is TRBV12-5 and J usage is TRBJ1-2, with 8 bases fitting TRBD1. V lost 5 bases, J lost 2 bases, and 7 bases stayed unmatched. The CDR3 length is 15 residues. Per germline, CDR1 LGHNT and CDR2 FRNRAP. CDR3 sequence reads: CASGGAGGRNYGYTF. The CDR3 bases are TGTGCTAGTGGTGGAGCAGGGGGCAGAAACTATGGCTACACCTTC.

This chain links TRBV2 with TRBJ1-5; D is unresolved. Germline CDR1 reads SNHLY; CDR2 reads FYNNEI. V was trimmed by 1 base and J by 0 bases, leaving 10 bases between them. The CDR3 has 16 residues. The CDR3 DNA sequence: TGTGCCAGCAGTGAAGAATCCCGGTATAGCAATCAGCCCCAGCATTTT. Protein product: CASSEESRYSNQPQHF. The variable domain in full, with the rest retrieved from reference TRBV2 and TRBJ1-5, is EPEVTQTPSHQVTQMGQEVILRCVPISNHLYFYWYRQILGQKVEFLVSFYNNEISEKSEIFDDQFSVERPDGSNFTLKIRSTKLEDSAMYFCASSEESRYSNQPQHFGDGTRLSIL.

CDR3 amino acids: CASSPNSGLLEEGGYTF. CDR3 coding DNA: TGTGCCAGCTCACCTAACAGCGGATTGTTGGAGGAGGGCGGCTACACCTTC. The V and J genes are TRBV18 and TRBJ1-2; D remains unclear. With 3 bases removed from V and 8 bases from J, the gap between germline ends came to 25 bases. Germline-derived CDR1 and CDR2 are KGHSH and LQKENI. The CDR3 extends over 17 amino acids.